The next 9 T cell receptor beta chains were all read from a single sample in a study of OX40 agonist ivuxolimab in advanced cancers. Libraries were made using the immunoSEQ multiplex PCR assay. TCRdb carries this immuneACCESS record with in-frame sequences only. Its versions omit some clonotypes, under half of them owing to an unresolved V gene in the studies checked, with the rest unexplained. The sample data list 70,000 or so clones, and about nine tenths of these were observed just once. About 1.3% of the sample goes to the ten largest clones. The material was CD4+ or CD8+ T cells sorted from blood, obtained in a trial of the OX40 agonist ivuxolimab. The receptors here all came from an adult with an advanced solid tumor such as melanoma, head and neck, liver or kidney cancer.

The chain has TRBV7-9 and TRBJ2-7; 11 positions match TRBD1. The CDR3 is 17 amino acids. Losses at the gene ends were 5 bases for V and 3 bases for J; bases not matched to a gene: 12. The germline CDR1 and CDR2 sequences are SEHNR and FQNEAQ (reference sequence). The CDR3 region is CASSPGGIGTGGYEQYF. The CDR3 region has the DNA TGTGCCAGCAGCCCTGGAGGGATCGGGACAGGGGGCTACGAGCAGTACTTC.

The rearrangement uses TRBV7-9 and TRBJ1-1, with TRBD1 matching over 9 bases. CDR1 is SEHNR and CDR2 is FQNEAQ in the germline V gene (reference sequence). The CDR3 runs 19 residues. V lost 0 bases, J lost 0 bases, and 11 bases stayed unmatched. The CDR3 reads CASSLAGRTGGPMNTEAFF. For the CDR3, the DNA is TGTGCCAGCAGCTTAGCGGGGAGAACAGGGGGCCCGATGAACACTGAAGCTTTCTTT.

This clone was seen once. This rearrangement joins TRBV5-1 to TRBJ1-5, with D uncertain. Germline assignment: CDR1 SGHRS and CDR2 YFSETQ. The CDR3 spans 16 residues. Between the trimmed V and J ends, which lost 1 base and 1 base, there was a span of 12 bases. DNA of the CDR3: TGCGCCAGCAGCTTGATGGGCATCGGGAGCAATCAGCCCCAGCATTTT. Translation: CASSLMGIGSNQPQHF.

V usage is TRBV5-1 and J usage is TRBJ2-5, with D possibly TRBD1 on 6 matching bases. The germline gives CDR1 SGHRS, CDR2 YFSETQ. Trimming stripped 5 bases from V and 3 bases from J, with 17 bases between. The CDR3 extends over 15 amino acids. This CDR3 reads CASRPTLTGKETQYF. As DNA, the CDR3 is TGCGCCAGCAGGCCTACACTCACAGGGAAAGAGACCCAGTACTTC.

This sequence joins TRBV5-6 and TRBJ1-2; a possible D gene is TRBD1 (5 bases). V gave up 0 bases and J gave up 1 base, with 16 bases separating them. The germline V gene encodes CDR1 SGHDT and CDR2 YYEEEE. The CDR3 spans 17 residues. DNA for the CDR3: TGTGCCAGCAGCTTGGGTGTGAGACAGCACTATAACTATGGCTACACCTTC. The encoded protein is CASSLGVRQHYNYGYTF.

Turning to this clone: Other DNA sequences of this sample code for an identical CDR3. The chain links TRBV18 to TRBJ2-3; no definite D call. The germline gives CDR1 KGHSH, CDR2 LQKENI. Trimming took off 3 bases at V and 4 bases at J, with 17 bases between the two ends. CDR3 length: 16 residues. CDR3 sequence reads: CASSPRALLGPDTQYF. The CDR3 DNA sequence: TGTGCCAGCTCACCTCGGGCCCTATTGGGCCCAGATACGCAGTATTTT. The full variable domain, completed using reference TRBV18 and TRBJ2-3, is NAGVMQNPRHLVRRRGQEARLRCSPMKGHSHVYWYRQLPEEGLKFMVYLQKENIIDESGMPKERFSAEFPKEGPSILRIQQVVRGDSAAYFCASSPRALLGPDTQYFGPGTRLTVL.

This clone was recorded once. This chain links TRBV5-1 with TRBJ1-1; D is perhaps TRBD1 (5 bases). V was trimmed by 2 bases and J by 3 bases, leaving 11 bases between them. CDR1 and CDR2 (germline): SGHRS, YFSETQ. The CDR3 spans 14 residues. The CDR3 here is CASSLYGADTEAFF. CDR3 nucleotides: TGCGCCAGCAGCTTATATGGGGCGGACACTGAAGCTTTCTTT.

This clone was detected only once. The V and J genes are TRBV5-6 and TRBJ1-1; D is unresolved. V lost 0 bases and J 0 bases, leaving 3 bases between the germline ends. The CDR3 extends over 13 amino acids. Germline values: CDR1 SGHDT, CDR2 YYEEEE. The CDR3, as DNA: TGTGCCAGCAGCTTGGAAGTGAACACTGAAGCTTTCTTT. It encodes CASSLEVNTEAFF.

The V gene is TRBV20-1, the J gene TRBJ2-3; D unresolved. Germline CDR1 and CDR2: DFQATT and SNEGSKA (reference sequence). The CDR3 contains 10 residues. The V gene lost 5 bases and the J gene lost 3 bases, with 3 bases spanning the gap. CDR3 loop: CSAETDTQYF. CDR3 bases: TGCAGTGCTGAGACAGATACGCAGTATTTT.